The clone carrying this TCR beta chain has just a few counts. The data derive from a study of blood T cell repertoires in COVID-19. Trimming pared 8 bases from V and 7 bases from J, leaving 20 bases between. The CDR3 contains 14 residues. The germline gives CDR1 SNHLY, CDR2 FYNNEI. Measured with immunoSEQ multiplex PCR; TCRdb has only the in-frame clones, and not every one. The profile shows some 140,000 clones, around 81% of them singletons. V usage is TRBV2 and J usage is TRBJ1-2, with D possibly matching TRBD1 (5 bases). This sequence originates from a human donor in a cohort sampled during active COVID-19. The sample consisted of peripheral blood. Written as DNA, the CDR3 is TGTGCCAGCCGTCCGCAGGGAGGAAGTGCTGGCTACACCTTC. This encodes CASRPQGGSAGYTF.